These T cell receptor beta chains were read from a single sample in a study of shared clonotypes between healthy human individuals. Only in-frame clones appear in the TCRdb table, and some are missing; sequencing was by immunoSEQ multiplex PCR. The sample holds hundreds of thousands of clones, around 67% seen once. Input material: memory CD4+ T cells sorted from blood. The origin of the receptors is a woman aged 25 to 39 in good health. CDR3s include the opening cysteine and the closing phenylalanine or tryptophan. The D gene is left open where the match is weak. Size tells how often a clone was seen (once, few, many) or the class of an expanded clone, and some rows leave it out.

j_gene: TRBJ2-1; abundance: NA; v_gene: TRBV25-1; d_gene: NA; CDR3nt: TGTGCCAGCAGTGACGTGGGCAGGGCGAATAATGAGCAGTTCTTC; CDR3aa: CASSDVGRANNEQFF
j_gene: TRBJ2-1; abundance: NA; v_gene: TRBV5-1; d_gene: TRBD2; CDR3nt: TGCGCCAGCAGCCCTTTAGCGGGAGGCTCCTACAATGAGCAGTTCTTC; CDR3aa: CASSPLAGGSYNEQFF
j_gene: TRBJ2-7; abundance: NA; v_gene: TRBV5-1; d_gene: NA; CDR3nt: TGCGCCAGCAGCCACGCAGCGGCTAGGCAGTACTTC; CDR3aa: CASSHAAARQYF
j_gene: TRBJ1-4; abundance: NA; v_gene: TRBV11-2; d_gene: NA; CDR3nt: TGTGCCAGCAGCTTAGCTGAAAAACTGTTTTTT; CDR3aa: CASSLAEKLFF
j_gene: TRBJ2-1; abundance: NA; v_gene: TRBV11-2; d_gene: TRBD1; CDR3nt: TGTGCCAGCAGCTTAGATGGCGGGACAGGCTCCTACAATGAGCAGTTCTTC; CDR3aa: CASSLDGGTGSYNEQFF
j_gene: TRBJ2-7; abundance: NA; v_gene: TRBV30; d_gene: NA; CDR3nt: TGTGCCTGGAGTGTAATGAACTACGAGCAGTACTTC; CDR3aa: CAWSVMNYEQYF
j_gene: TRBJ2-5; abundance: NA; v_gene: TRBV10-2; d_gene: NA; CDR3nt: TGCGCCAGCACTAGACAGTTTACTCAAGAGACCCAGTACTTC; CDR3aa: CASTRQFTQETQYF
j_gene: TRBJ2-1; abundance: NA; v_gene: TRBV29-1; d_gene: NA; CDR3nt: TGCAGCGTTGATACAGGGTCCTACAATGAGCAGTTCTTC; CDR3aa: CSVDTGSYNEQFF
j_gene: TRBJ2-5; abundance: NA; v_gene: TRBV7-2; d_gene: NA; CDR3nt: TGTGCCAGCAGCTTGGGGACCGGGAACCAAGAGACCCAGTACTTC; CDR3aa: CASSLGTGNQETQYF
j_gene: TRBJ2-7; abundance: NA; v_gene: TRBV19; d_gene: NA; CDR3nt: TGTGCCAGTAGTATAGATCAGGCGGGACGGAACTACGAGCAGTACTTC; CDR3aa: CASSIDQAGRNYEQYF
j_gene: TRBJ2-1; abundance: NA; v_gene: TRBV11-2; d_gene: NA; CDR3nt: TGTGCCAGCAGCTTATTGTCCGGGGCGGCCGGAGGAAATGAGCAGTTCTTC; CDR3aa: CASSLLSGAAGGNEQFF
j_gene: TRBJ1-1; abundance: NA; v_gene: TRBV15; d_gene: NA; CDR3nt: TGTGCCACCAGCAGAGATTATGGGGGGTTGGACACTGAAGCTTTCTTT; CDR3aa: CATSRDYGGLDTEAFF
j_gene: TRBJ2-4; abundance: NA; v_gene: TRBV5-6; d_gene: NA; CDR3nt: TGTGCCAGCAGCTTAAAGGGGGTAAACCTAGCCAAAAACATTCAGTACTTC; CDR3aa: CASSLKGVNLAKNIQYF
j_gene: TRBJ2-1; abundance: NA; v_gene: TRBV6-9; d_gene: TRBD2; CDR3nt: TGTGCGGTTGGGCGGGAGGTCCCCTACAATGAGCAGTTCTTC; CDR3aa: CAVGREVPYNEQFF
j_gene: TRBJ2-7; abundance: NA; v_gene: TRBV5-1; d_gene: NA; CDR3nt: TGCGCCAGCAGCCTCGGACTATCGACCTCCTACGAGCAGTACTTC; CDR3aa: CASSLGLSTSYEQYF
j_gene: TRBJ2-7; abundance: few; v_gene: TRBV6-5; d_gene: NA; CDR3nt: TGTGCCAGCAGAGGTAATCCGGGGCCCTACGAGCAGTACTTC; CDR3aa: CASRGNPGPYEQYF
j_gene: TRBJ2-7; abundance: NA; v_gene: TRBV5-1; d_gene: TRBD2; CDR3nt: TGCGCCAGCAGACTCACTAGCGACTCCTACGAGCAGTACTTC; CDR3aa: CASRLTSDSYEQYF
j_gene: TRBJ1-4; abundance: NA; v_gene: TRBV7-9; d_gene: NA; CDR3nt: TGTGCCAGCAGCTTAGCCGGAATGGGTAATGAAAAACTGTTTTTT; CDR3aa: CASSLAGMGNEKLFF
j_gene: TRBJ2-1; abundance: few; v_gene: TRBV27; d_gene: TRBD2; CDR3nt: TGTGCCAGCAGTTTTAGGAGGACTAGCGGGATTTACAATGAGCAGTTCTTC; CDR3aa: CASSFRRTSGIYNEQFF
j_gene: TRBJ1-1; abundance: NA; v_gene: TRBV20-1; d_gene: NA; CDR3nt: TGCAGCCAAGGGGGGACTGAAGCTTTCTTT; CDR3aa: CSQGGTEAFF
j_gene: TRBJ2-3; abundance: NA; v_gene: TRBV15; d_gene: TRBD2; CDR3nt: TGTGCCACCAGCAGGGACTTAGCGGGAATGGCAGATACGCAGTATTTT; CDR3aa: CATSRDLAGMADTQYF
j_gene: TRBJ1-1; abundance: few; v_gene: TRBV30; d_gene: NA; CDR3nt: TGTGCCTGGAGTGGGGGTTACACTGAAGCTTTCTTT; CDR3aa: CAWSGGYTEAFF
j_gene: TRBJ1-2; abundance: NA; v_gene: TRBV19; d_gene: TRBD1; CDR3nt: TGTGCCAGTAGCAGGAATGGACAGGTTAACTATGGCTACACCTTC; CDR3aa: CASSRNGQVNYGYTF
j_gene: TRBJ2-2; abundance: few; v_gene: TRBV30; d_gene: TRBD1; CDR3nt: TGTGCCTGGGTAGGGACAGGGAACACCGGGGAGCTGTTTTTT; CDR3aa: CAWVGTGNTGELFF
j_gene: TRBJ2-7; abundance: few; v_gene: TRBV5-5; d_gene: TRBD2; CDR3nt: TGTGCCAGCAGCTTTTTAGCGGGAGAAAGTTACGAGCAGTACTTC; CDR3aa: CASSFLAGESYEQYF
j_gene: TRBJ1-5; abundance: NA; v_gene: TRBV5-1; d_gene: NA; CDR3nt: TGCGCCAGCAGCTTGGGGGCAAATCAGCCCCAGCATTTT; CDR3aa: CASSLGANQPQHF
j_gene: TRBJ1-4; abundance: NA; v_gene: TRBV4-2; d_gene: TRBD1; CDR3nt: TGTGCCAGCAGCCAGGGACAGGGGTCAACTAATGAAAAACTGTTTTTT; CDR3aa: CASSQGQGSTNEKLFF
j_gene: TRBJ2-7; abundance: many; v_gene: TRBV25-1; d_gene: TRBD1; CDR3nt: TGTGCCAGCAGTGGCCCGACAGGGAGAGACTCCTACGAGCAGTACTTC; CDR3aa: CASSGPTGRDSYEQYF
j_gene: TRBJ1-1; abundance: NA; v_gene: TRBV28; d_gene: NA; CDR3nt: TGTGCCAGCACACTACGGCAGGCAGGGACTGAAGCTTTCTTT; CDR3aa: CASTLRQAGTEAFF
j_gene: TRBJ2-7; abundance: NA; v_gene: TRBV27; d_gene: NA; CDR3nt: TGTGCCAGCAGTTTACGGGGCTACGAGCAGTACTTC; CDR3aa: CASSLRGYEQYF
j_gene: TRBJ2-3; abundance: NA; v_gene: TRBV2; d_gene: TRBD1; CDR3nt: TGTGCCAGCAGTGATAGGAGAGGGACAGGGTTGGATACGCAGTATTTT; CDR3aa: CASSDRRGTGLDTQYF
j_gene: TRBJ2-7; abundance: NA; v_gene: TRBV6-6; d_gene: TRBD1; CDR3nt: TGTGCCAGCAGTACCCCGGGACAGAACTCCTACGAGCAGTACTTC; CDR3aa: CASSTPGQNSYEQYF
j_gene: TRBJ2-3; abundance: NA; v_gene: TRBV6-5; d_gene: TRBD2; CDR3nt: TGTGCCAGCAGTTACTCCCTAGCGGGCTCAGATACGCAGTATTTT; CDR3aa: CASSYSLAGSDTQYF
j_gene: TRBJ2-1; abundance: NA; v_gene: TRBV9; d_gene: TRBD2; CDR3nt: TGTGCCAGCAGCGTAGCTGGGGTAGCGGGGTCCCCTAGGAATGAGCAGTTCTTC; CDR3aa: CASSVAGVAGSPRNEQFF
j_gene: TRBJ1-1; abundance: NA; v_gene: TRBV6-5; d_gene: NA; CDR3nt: TGTGCCAGCAGGCTCTTACAGGGCGGCACTGAAGCTTTCTTT; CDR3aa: CASRLLQGGTEAFF
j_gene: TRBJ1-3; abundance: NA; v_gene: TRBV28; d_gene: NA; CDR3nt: TGTGCCAGCACTAGAGGAGGGGTCGGAGACACCATATATTTT; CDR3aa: CASTRGGVGDTIYF
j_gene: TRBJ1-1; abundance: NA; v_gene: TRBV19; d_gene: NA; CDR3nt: TGTGCCAGTAGTATATCGGACAGAAAGAACACTGAAGCTTTCTTT; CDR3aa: CASSISDRKNTEAFF
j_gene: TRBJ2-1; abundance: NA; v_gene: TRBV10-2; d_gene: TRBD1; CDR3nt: TGCGCCAGCAGTGAGTTGGGACAGGGGCTCCTAGAGCAGTTCTTC; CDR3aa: CASSELGQGLLEQFF
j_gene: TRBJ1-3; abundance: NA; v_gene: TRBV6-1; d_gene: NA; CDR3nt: TGTGCCAGCTTTAGAGCTTCCTCTGGAAACACCATATATTTT; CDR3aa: CASFRASSGNTIYF
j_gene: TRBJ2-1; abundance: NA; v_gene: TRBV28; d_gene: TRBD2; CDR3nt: TGTGCCATGCGCGGGAGTAGAAGCGATGAGCAGTTCTTC; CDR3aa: CAMRGSRSDEQFF
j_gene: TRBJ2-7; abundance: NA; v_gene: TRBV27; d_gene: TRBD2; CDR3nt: TGTGCCAGCAGTTTAAGGGTAGCGGGAGGGTTGGGTCGCGAGCAGTACTTC; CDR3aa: CASSLRVAGGLGREQYF
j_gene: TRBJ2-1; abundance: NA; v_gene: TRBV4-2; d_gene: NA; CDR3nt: TGTGCCAGCAGCCAAGATCCTGATGATTCCTTCTACAATGAGCAGTTCTTC; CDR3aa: CASSQDPDDSFYNEQFF
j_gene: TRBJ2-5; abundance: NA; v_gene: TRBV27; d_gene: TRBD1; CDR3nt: TGTGCCAGCAGTCCGATTCAGTTCCGGGACAGAGAGTACTTC; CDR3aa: CASSPIQFRDREYF
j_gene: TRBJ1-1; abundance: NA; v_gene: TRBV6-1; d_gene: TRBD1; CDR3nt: TGTGCCAGCAGTGAAGCGCCTCGGACAGGGGTGGAGGCTTTCTTT; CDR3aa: CASSEAPRTGVEAFF
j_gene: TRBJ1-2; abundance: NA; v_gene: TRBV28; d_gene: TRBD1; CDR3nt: TGTGCCAGCAACCTTCCCGGACAGGGGGTGAGCTATGGCTACACCTTC; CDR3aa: CASNLPGQGVSYGYTF
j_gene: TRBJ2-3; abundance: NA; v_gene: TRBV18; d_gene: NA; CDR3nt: TGTGCCAGCTCACCATCCAAGACAGTTGGCACAGATACGCAGTATTTT; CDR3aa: CASSPSKTVGTDTQYF
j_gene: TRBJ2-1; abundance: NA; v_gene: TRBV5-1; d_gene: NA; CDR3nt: TGCGCCAGCAGCCTGAGTAGCTCCTACAATGAGCAGTTCTTC; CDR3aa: CASSLSSSYNEQFF
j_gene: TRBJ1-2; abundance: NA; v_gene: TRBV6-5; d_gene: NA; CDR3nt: TGTGCCAGCAGTGGTACAGGGTTGCTAGCTGGCTACACCTTC; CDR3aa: CASSGTGLLAGYTF
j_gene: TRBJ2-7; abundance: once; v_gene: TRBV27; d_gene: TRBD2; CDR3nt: TGTGCCAGCAGTTTAAAGGGGGGACTAGCGGGCTACGAGCAGTACTTC; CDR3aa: CASSLKGGLAGYEQYF
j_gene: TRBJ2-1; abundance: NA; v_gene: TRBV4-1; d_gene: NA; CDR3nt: TGCGCCAGCAGCCAAGGGACTCCTAGGAATGAGCAGTTCTTC; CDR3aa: CASSQGTPRNEQFF
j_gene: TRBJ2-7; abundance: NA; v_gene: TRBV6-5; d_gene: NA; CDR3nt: TGTGCCAGCAGCCCTAGCGAGACCTCCTACGAGCAGTACTTC; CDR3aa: CASSPSETSYEQYF
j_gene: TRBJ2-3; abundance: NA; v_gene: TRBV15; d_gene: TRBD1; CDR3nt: TGTGCCACCAGCAGAGATACAGGGGTAGATACGCAGTATTTT; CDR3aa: CATSRDTGVDTQYF
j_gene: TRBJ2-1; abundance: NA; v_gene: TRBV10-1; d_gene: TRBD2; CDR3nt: TGCGCCAGCAGTGACCCGGGACTAGACGCTGCCGGGGGACACAATGAGCAGTTCTTC; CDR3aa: CASSDPGLDAAGGHNEQFF
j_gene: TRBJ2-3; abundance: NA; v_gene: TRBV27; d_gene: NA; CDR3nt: TGTGCCAGCAGCCGACTTGCAGATACGCAGTATTTT; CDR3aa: CASSRLADTQYF
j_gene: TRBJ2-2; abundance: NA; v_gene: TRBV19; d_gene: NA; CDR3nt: TGTGCCAGTCGCCCTCGGCGGCAGCCCTTAGTTTCCACCGGGGAGCTGTTTTTT; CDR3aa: CASRPRRQPLVSTGELFF
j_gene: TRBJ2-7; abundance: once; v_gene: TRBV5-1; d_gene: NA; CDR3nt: TGCGCCAGCAGCTTGGGGTCCAGGGCGCGGGTGTCCTACGAGCAGTACTTC; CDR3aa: CASSLGSRARVSYEQYF
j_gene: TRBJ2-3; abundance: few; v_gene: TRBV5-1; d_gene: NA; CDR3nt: TGCGCCAGCAGCTTGGGGACAGGCACAGATACGCAGTATTTT; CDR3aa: CASSLGTGTDTQYF
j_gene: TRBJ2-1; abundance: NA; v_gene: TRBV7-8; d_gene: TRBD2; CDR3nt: TGTGCCAGCAGCTTATTAGGGACTAGCGGGACGAATGAGCAGTTCTTC; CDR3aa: CASSLLGTSGTNEQFF
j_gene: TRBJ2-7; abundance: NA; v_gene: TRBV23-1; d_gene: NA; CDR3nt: TGCGCCAGCAGTCCCGAACAGGGCCCCTACGAGCAGTACTTC; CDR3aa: CASSPEQGPYEQYF